Sequencing of this T cell receptor (beta chain) was carried out in a study of blood T cell repertoires in COVID-19. Study summary: The United States, Italy and Spain were the sources of the acute and convalescent COVID-19 samples.

Assay used: immunoSEQ multiplex PCR; TCRdb lists only in-frame clones, some missing. The data show over 350,000 clones, over 75% seen once. This clone showed up just a few times. The CDR3 covers 13 residues. V lost 4 bases, J lost 1 base, and 8 bases lay in between. Germline CDR1 reads ENHRY; CDR2 reads SYGVKD. Participants spanned ages roughly 18 to 95 years and resided in fewer than 30 US areas. This sequence joins TRBV10-3 and TRBJ2-7; maybe TRBD2 (5 bases). This TCR was recovered from a woman under 40 with acute COVID-19. Sequencing was done on a sample of PBMCs or T cells enriched from blood (not recorded which). CDR3 sequence reads: CAISAGLSYEQYF. The CDR3 coding sequence is TGTGCCATCAGTGCGGGGTTATCCTACGAGCAGTACTTC.